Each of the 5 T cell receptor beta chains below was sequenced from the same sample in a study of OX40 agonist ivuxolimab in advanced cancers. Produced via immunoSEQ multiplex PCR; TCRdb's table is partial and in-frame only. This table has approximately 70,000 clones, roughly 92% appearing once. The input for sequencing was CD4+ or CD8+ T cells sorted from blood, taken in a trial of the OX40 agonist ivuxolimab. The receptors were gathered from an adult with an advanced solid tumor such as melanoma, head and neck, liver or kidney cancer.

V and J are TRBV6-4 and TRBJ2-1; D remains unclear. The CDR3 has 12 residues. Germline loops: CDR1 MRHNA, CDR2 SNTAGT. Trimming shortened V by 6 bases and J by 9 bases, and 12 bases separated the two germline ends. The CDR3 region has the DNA TGTGCCAGCAGCCCCGTACAGAGTGAGCAGTTCTTC. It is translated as CASSPVQSEQFF.

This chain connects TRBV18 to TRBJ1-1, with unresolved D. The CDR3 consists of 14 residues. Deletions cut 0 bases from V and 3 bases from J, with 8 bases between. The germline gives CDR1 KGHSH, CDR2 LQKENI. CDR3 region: CASSPPPGYTEAFF. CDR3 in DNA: TGTGCCAGCTCACCACCACCTGGGTACACTGAAGCTTTCTTT.

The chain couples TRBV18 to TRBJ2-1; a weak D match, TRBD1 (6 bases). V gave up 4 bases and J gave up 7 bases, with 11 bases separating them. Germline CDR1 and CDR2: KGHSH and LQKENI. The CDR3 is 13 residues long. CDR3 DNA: TGTGCCAGCTCACGATACAGGGATAATGAGCAGTTCTTC. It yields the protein CASSRYRDNEQFF. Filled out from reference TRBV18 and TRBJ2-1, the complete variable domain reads NAGVMQNPRHLVRRRGQEARLRCSPMKGHSHVYWYRQLPEEGLKFMVYLQKENIIDESGMPKERFSAEFPKEGPSILRIQQVVRGDSAAYFCASSRYRDNEQFFGPGTRLTVL.

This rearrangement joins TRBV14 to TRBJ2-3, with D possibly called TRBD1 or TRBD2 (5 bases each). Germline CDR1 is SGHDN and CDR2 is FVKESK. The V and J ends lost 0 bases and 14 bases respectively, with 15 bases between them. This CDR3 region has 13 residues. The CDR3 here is CASSQEGTGERYF. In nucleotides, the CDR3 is TGTGCCAGCAGCCAAGAGGGGACCGGGGAACGGTATTTT.

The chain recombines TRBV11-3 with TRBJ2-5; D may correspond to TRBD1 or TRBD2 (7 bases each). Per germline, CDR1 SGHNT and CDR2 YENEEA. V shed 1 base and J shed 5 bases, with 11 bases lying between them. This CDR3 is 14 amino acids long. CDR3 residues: CASSLAQGGETQYF. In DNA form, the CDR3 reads TGTGCCAGCAGCTTAGCGCAGGGGGGGGAGACCCAGTACTTC.